The sequence of this TCR beta chain was determined in a study of blood T cell repertoires in COVID-19. Study at large: Spain, Italy and the United States supplied samples that represented acute and convalescent COVID-19.

Germline CDR1 reads SGDLS; CDR2 reads YYNGEE. The CDR3 is 15 residues long. The ends were cut back, 0 bases at V and 8 bases at J, with 16 bases in the middle. Methods used by the authors: The assay estimated nucleated cells by amplifying reference gene primers. Sequencing was performed with immunoSEQ multiplex PCR; in TCRdb, only in-frame clones are kept and a portion is missing. The DNA gave D and trimming, while V, J and clone size come from that table. This sample has just over 300,000 clones; about 85% occur once, and the top ten carry approximately 2.4%. The TCR originated in a man aged 18 to 30 with active or convalescent COVID-19. Sequencing was done on a sample of peripheral blood. The rearrangement joins TRBV9 to TRBJ2-3, with TRBD2 as a possible D gene (6 bases). CDR3 in amino acids: CASSVESRVGGTQYF. CDR3 DNA: TGTGCCAGCAGCGTAGAGTCCCGAGTGGGAGGTACGCAGTATTTT.